The TCR beta chain under discussion was sequenced for a study of T cells in Graves' hyperthyroidism and ophthalmopathy (dated by TCRdb to the late 2010s). Background on the whole study: Peripheral blood was collected at initial diagnosis, before any treatment. TCR V-J signatures able to tell the groups apart were searched for in a discovery cohort of 90 to 100 patients, of whom more than 40 had Graves' ophthalmopathy and 55 to 65 had stable Graves' hyperthyroidism. Prospective prediction of ophthalmopathy was tested in an independent validation cohort consisting of roughly 19 hyperthyroidism patients and over 15 patients who later progressed to ophthalmopathy. The 100 discovery patients were divided at random into training and test sets in a 7:3 ratio. Thyroid tissue and blood T-cell repertoires from several Graves' hyperthyroidism patients were also compared in the study. Following sampling, methimazole starting at 30 mg daily was given to hyperthyroidism patients, and high-dose intravenous methylprednisolone was given to ophthalmopathy patients. The paper reports TCR Vbeta CDR3 sequencing of roughly 140 peripheral blood samples: fewer than 50 ophthalmopathy, around 80 hyperthyroidism and about 17 progressor patients.

This clonotype was detected many times. The antigen it binds to is not known. Per-base quality was not reported, and no clone a single base away is much larger than it. Broad study findings and their caveats: In validation, the model predicted progression to ophthalmopathy with approximately 70% sensitivity and about 73% specificity, a median of around 6.6 months before onset. Sample size was not statistically predetermined, and investigators were not blinded to group allocation. Most expanded thyroid clonotypes (frequency above 0.001) were also found in blood, which suggests that blood repertoires may mirror thyroid immune responses. Ophthalmopathy was separated from stable hyperthyroidism by a 13 V-J signature model, with approximately 89% sensitivity and 81% to 82% specificity obtained in cross-validation and 80%/75% obtained in testing.

Stable Graves' hyperthyroidism was defined as no progression to ophthalmopathy during 18 months of follow-up. Hyperthyroidism patients were newly diagnosed, with disease duration under 2 months, and aged 18 to 65 years. The study excluded patients with uncontrolled infections, other autoimmune diseases, pregnancy or lactation. Diagnoses were established on the basis of clinical symptoms, serum thyroxine and TRAb, thyroid ultrasound, and orbital computed tomography. Ficoll-Paque density gradient centrifugation was used to isolate PBMCs from approximately 10 ml of fresh peripheral blood. Total RNA was extracted using Trizol reagent, and RNA quality was assessed on an Agilent 2100 Bioanalyzer. From cysteine to phenylalanine, the CDR3 is 11 amino acids long. Only the CDR3 region is kept as DNA, spanning 33 bases read in frame from base 1. For CDR1 and CDR2, the germline V gene (reference sequence) lists GTSNPN and SVGIG. Deletion took 1 base off V and 3 bases off J, with a span of 1 base between the germline ends.

The TCR beta CDR3 regions were amplified from the RNA transcripts. For the first round of RT-PCR on the TCR CDR3, the HTBI primer set was used together with the Qiagen OneStep RT-PCR kit. The libraries were constructed in a second round of multiplex PCR and then size-selected and purified. Paired-end sequencing of the libraries was performed with 100 bp reads on an Illumina HiSeq2000. From the authors' description of their analysis: Raw data were processed with SOAPnuke, discarding reads with adapters, uncalled bases, mean Phred below 15, or no exact constant-primer or identifier match. COPE v1.2.5 was used to merge high-quality paired reads, and clonotypes were defined as unique nucleotide sequences. MiTCR v1.1 was used to align clonotypes to the IMGT TRBV, TRBD and TRBJ reference segments. Analysis was restricted to V-J combinations with a frequency above 0.0001, which covered roughly 99% of repertoires. The TCS score was defined as F50 (clonal expansion) divided by E x V (chaos), with BLOSUM62-based TCRdist calculated between CDR3 peptides within each V-J. Welch's t-statistics and random forest reduced fewer than 600 V-J features to 13, which were used in a naive Bayes classifier (R e1071). TCRdb trimmed the raw reads at Q25, called clones with MiXCR and kept productive beta chains. CDR3 protein duplicates are merged, each entry listing the most common genes and DNA. TCRdb's processing, not the authors' own work, is the source of the V and J calls. Recorded for this sample are roughly 570,000 distinct CDR3 sequences; approximately 15% of them occurred a single time. 7.3% of the sample comes from the top ten.

Material for sequencing was blood. The chain was built from TRBV30 and TRBJ2-1, with the identity of the D gene unclear. The sequence was collected from a woman aged 25 to 39 with Graves' hyperthyroidism. The nucleotides are TGTGCCTGGAGTGACTACAATGAGCAGTTCTTC. Its protein is CAWSDYNEQFF.